The 22 T cell receptor beta chains given below trace back to one sample, sequenced in a study of OX40 agonist ivuxolimab in advanced cancers. Using immunoSEQ multiplex PCR, the repertoire was profiled, and TCRdb retains in-frame clones only, with some absent. The table has roughly 71,000 clones, around 90% seen once. Specimen: CD4+ or CD8+ T cells sorted from blood, collected in a trial of the OX40 agonist ivuxolimab. Source of these receptors: an adult with an advanced solid tumor such as melanoma, head and neck, liver or kidney cancer.

The CDR3 bases are TGTGCCAGCAGTTATGGCTGGGCAGGGACCTACGAGCAGTACTTC. Translated: CASSYGWAGTYEQYF. The V gene is TRBV6-6, the J gene TRBJ2-7; D is perhaps TRBD1 (5 bases). In germline, CDR1 is MNHNY, CDR2 SVGAGI (reference sequence). This CDR3 comprises 15 residues. V lost 3 bases and J 2 bases, leaving 14 bases between the germline ends.

The genes are TRBV6-6 and TRBJ1-2, with no clear D. Germline V gene data show CDR1 as MNHNY and CDR2 as SVGAGI (reference sequence). This CDR3 has 13 amino acids. V was shortened by 7 bases and J by 8 bases, with 17 bases between the two germline ends. The CDR3 DNA reads as TGTGCCAGCAAACTCCCCGTCCTGGAGGGCTACACCTTC. It codes for CASKLPVLEGYTF.

This chain links TRBV6-5 with TRBJ2-2; D remains unclear. Germline V gene data show CDR1 as MNHEY and CDR2 as SVGAGI. CDR3 length equals 12 residues. V dropped 4 bases and J dropped 8 bases, with 8 bases sitting between them. CDR3 in amino acids: CASSFGVGELFF. DNA of the CDR3: TGTGCCAGCAGTTTTGGTGTGGGGGAGCTGTTTTTT.

This clone was counted a single time. The rearrangement joins TRBV28 to TRBJ2-7, with D possibly being TRBD2 (6 bases). V was clipped by 6 bases and J by 1 base, with 22 bases between them. CDR1 is MDHEN and CDR2 is SYDVKM in the germline V gene. The CDR3 is 17 residues long. The DNA of the CDR3 is TGTGCCAGCAGCACCCCGTCGGCAGGGACTTCGTCCTACGAGCAGTACTTC. This sequence encodes CASSTPSAGTSSYEQYF.

This clone was found once. V and J are TRBV11-3 and TRBJ2-1; D gene ambiguous. V dropped 4 bases and J dropped 0 bases, with 13 bases sitting between them. The CDR3 extends over 16 amino acids. Germline V gene data show CDR1 as SGHNT and CDR2 as YENEEA. The CDR3, as DNA: TGTGCCAGCAGCTCCCAGGACGGGCGCTCCTACAATGAGCAGTTCTTC. Protein product: CASSSQDGRSYNEQFF.

The chain employs TRBV7-2 and TRBJ2-3; possibly TRBD1 or TRBD2 for D (7 bases each). Per the germline V gene, CDR1 is SGHTA and CDR2 is FQGNSA. This CDR3 has 18 residues. Trimming cost V 3 bases and J 6 bases, with 25 bases left between them. In nucleotides, the CDR3 is TGTGCCAGCAGCTTCTTCCGGGGACAGCCGGGGCGGGGGGATACGCAGTATTTT. Encoded protein: CASSFFRGQPGRGDTQYF.

The chain couples TRBV6-5 to TRBJ2-3; D remains ambiguous. This CDR3 has 14 amino acids. V lost 4 bases, J lost 4 bases, and 12 bases lay in between. Germline V gene lookup returns CDR1 MNHEY and CDR2 SVGAGI. The CDR3 spells CASSSLQRADTQYF. As DNA, the CDR3 is TGTGCCAGCAGTTCCCTCCAGCGCGCAGATACGCAGTATTTT.

This clone was observed a single time. The rearrangement joins TRBV28 to TRBJ2-7, with TRBD1 as a possible D gene (5 bases). The V gene lost 3 bases and the J gene lost 5 bases, with 8 bases spanning the gap. CDR3 length equals 12 residues. From germline, CDR1 is MDHEN and CDR2 SYDVKM. The CDR3 nucleotides are TGTGCCAGCAGTTTTGGGGCCCACGAGCAGTACTTC. Protein product: CASSFGAHEQYF. The variable domain in full, with the rest retrieved from reference TRBV28 and TRBJ2-7, is DVKVTQSSRYLVKRTGEKVFLECVQDMDHENMFWYRQDPGLGLRLIYFSYDVKMKEKGDIPEGYSVSREKKERFSLILESASTNQTSMYLCASSFGAHEQYFGPGTRLTVT.

The chain recombines TRBV19 with TRBJ1-1; no firm D call. V was cut by 7 bases and J by 2 bases, with 11 bases left in between. The CDR3 sequence is 13 residues long. The germline gives CDR1 LNHDA, CDR2 SQIVND (reference sequence). The CDR3 protein is CASTKDLNTEAFF. The CDR3 DNA reads TGTGCCAGTACTAAGGACCTAAACACTGAAGCTTTCTTT.

The chain is built from TRBV7-9 and TRBJ2-3, with TRBD2 identical over 7 bases. The CDR3 covers 18 residues. Per the germline V gene, CDR1 is SEHNR and CDR2 is FQNEAQ (reference sequence). The junction had 14 bases not matched to a gene; V was cut back by 2 bases and J by 3 bases. The CDR3 protein is CASSLWWSGGTETDTQYF. The CDR3 nucleotides read TGTGCCAGCAGCTTATGGTGGTCCGGGGGGACGGAGACAGATACGCAGTATTTT.

J is TRBJ2-2 and V is TRBV11-3; the D is unclear. CDR1 is SGHNT and CDR2 is YENEEA in the germline V gene. V was clipped by 3 bases and J by 4 bases, with 12 bases between them. The CDR3 is made up of 15 amino acids. CDR3 sequence (DNA): TGTGCCAGCAGCTTCTACAGCGAATCCACCGGGGAGCTGTTTTTT. Protein sequence: CASSFYSESTGELFF.

This CDR3 is CASSLGWGGNQPQHF. In DNA form, the CDR3 reads TGTGCCAGCAGCTTGGGGTGGGGTGGTAATCAGCCCCAGCATTTT. The genes are TRBV5-6 and TRBJ1-5, with unresolved D. The CDR3 has 15 residues. CDR1 SGHDT and CDR2 YYEEEE come from the germline V gene. V was pared by 0 bases and J by 4 bases, with 11 bases between.

J is TRBJ2-7 and V is TRBV19, with D perhaps matching TRBD1 or TRBD2 (5 bases each). CDR3 length equals 14 residues. The V and J ends lost 8 bases and 3 bases respectively, with 17 bases between them. Looked up from germline, CDR1 is LNHDA and CDR2 is SQIVND (reference sequence). CDR3 residues: CASSVFHGGYEQYF. CDR3 DNA: TGTGCCAGTTCCGTCTTCCATGGGGGCTACGAGCAGTACTTC. Drawing the rest from reference TRBV19 and TRBJ2-7, the complete variable domain is DGGITQSPKYLFRKEGQNVTLSCEQNLNHDAMYWYRQDPGQGLRLIYYSQIVNDFQKGDIAEGYSVSREKKESFPLTVTSAQKNPTAFYLCASSVFHGGYEQYFGPGTRLTVT.

This clone occurred once. This CDR3 is CASGSSGHQPQHF. The CDR3 DNA reads TGTGCCAGCGGAAGTTCAGGACATCAGCCCCAGCATTTT. The V call is TRBV2, the J call TRBJ1-5; D gene unclear. The CDR3 spans 13 residues. Per germline, CDR1 SNHLY and CDR2 FYNNEI. Deletions cut 8 bases from V and 5 bases from J, with 13 bases between.

This chain uses TRBV19 with TRBJ1-3, with D hard to call. V was trimmed by 4 bases and J by 0 bases, leaving 10 bases between them. CDR1 and CDR2 (germline): LNHDA, SQIVND (reference sequence). There are 15 residues in the CDR3. The CDR3 DNA is TGTGCCAGTAGTAAAGCCGGGTCCTCTGGAAACACCATATATTTT. Encoded protein: CASSKAGSSGNTIYF.

The chain has TRBV7-9 and TRBJ1-2; D call uncertain. The V gene lost 1 base and the J gene lost 7 bases, with 10 bases spanning the gap. Germline CDR1 and CDR2: SEHNR and FQNEAQ (reference sequence). The CDR3 totals 13 residues. As DNA, the CDR3 is TGTGCCAGCAGCTTAGACGGCAGGCGTGGCTACACCTTC. It is translated as CASSLDGRRGYTF.

V gene TRBV7-9 combines with J gene TRBJ1-2, with no clear D. Germline V lookup: CDR1 SEHNR, CDR2 FQNEAQ (reference sequence). V was clipped by 2 bases and J by 14 bases, with 6 bases between them. CDR3 length: 9 residues. CDR3 nucleotides: TGTGCCAGCAGCTTAACGTTAACCTTC. Amino acids: CASSLTLTF.

This sequence joins TRBV6-6 and TRBJ1-1; D is unresolved. Germline V lookup: CDR1 MNHNY, CDR2 SVGAGI (reference sequence). This CDR3 contains 14 residues. Deletions cut 6 bases from V and 0 bases from J, with 11 bases between. The CDR3 reads CASSPSGMNTEAFF. CDR3 coding DNA: TGTGCCAGCAGCCCAAGTGGGATGAACACTGAAGCTTTCTTT.

Written as DNA, the CDR3 is TGTGCCAGCAGCAAAGGGGAGCCGAGGCTAATCTACGAGCAGTACTTC. Protein: CASSKGEPRLIYEQYF. The chain links TRBV21-1 to TRBJ2-7; TRBD2, the table's D call, lacks a check against the DNA. TRBV21-1 is a documented pseudogene. The CDR3 is 16 amino acids.

J is TRBJ2-5 and V is TRBV5-6; D is possibly TRBD1 (6 bases). V was cut by 4 bases and J by 5 bases, with 12 bases left in between. Germline CDR1 reads SGHDT; CDR2 reads YYEEEE. The CDR3 totals 13 residues. The CDR3 sequence is CASSVQGGETQYF. CDR3 nucleotide sequence: TGTGCCAGCAGCGTACAGGGCGGGGAGACCCAGTACTTC.

V is TRBV4-3 and J is TRBJ2-2; a weak D match, TRBD2 (6 bases). Germline values: CDR1 LGHNA, CDR2 YSLEER. The CDR3 spans 17 residues. V was cut by 3 bases and J by 4 bases, with 18 bases left in between. The CDR3 is CASSQGVRLGGTGELFF. CDR3 bases: TGCGCCAGCAGCCAGGGCGTCAGACTAGGAGGCACCGGGGAGCTGTTTTTT.

V usage is TRBV29-1 and J usage is TRBJ2-2; tentatively, D is TRBD2 (7 bases). CDR1 is SQVTM, CDR2 ANQGSEA, per germline. The CDR3 extends over 15 amino acids. Trimming took off 6 bases at V and 5 bases at J, with 19 bases between the two ends. The CDR3 loop is CSVGGGGKVTGELFF. The CDR3 coding sequence is TGCAGCGTGGGGGGGGGCGGGAAGGTTACCGGGGAGCTGTTTTTT.